The clone carrying this TCR beta chain was recorded only once. The table came from immunoSEQ multiplex PCR; TCRdb's copy has only in-frame clones and leaves some out. The data show roughly 40,000 clones, with around nine tenths seen just once and approximately 0.44% held by the top ten. The data derive from a study of T cell changes during pregnancy in multiple sclerosis. The CDR3 length is 13 residues. Germline V gene lookup returns CDR1 SGHTA and CDR2 FQGNSA. Trimming took 5 bases from V and 8 from J, leaving 15 bases between them. The clonotype was recovered from a female donor with multiple sclerosis, enrolled in a pregnancy study. The material was CD4+ T cells from peripheral blood mononuclear cells, obtained in the third trimester of pregnancy. The chain has TRBV7-2 and TRBJ1-2; D gene unclear. The CDR3 nucleotides read TGTGCCAGCAGCGTTAGACCGGGAGGGGGCTACACCTTC. Translation gives CASSVRPGGGYTF.